This T cell receptor (beta chain) was identified in a study of shared clonotypes between healthy human individuals (dated by TCRdb to 2019 to 2021). Study-wide context: Three men and two women, aged 18 to 49 years, made up the cohort. For each donor, CD4 naive and CD4 memory were each run on three plates, CD8 naive on two plates, and CD8 memory on one plate. To estimate repertoire size and how much clonotype sharing occurs between individuals, the study deeply sequenced the blood TCR repertoires of several healthy adults. Different laboratories and diverse techniques were used to prepare libraries and sequence TCR repertoires, to increase sequencing depth and limit assay-specific biases. Each donor's leukapheresis produced roughly between about 0.9 and 9.5 billion PBMCs.

Points on this clone: Its antigen is currently not known. No quality values exist for individual bases; no much larger clone is one base distant.

Results and caveats for the whole study, not just this receptor: The genetic and exposure-history diversity represented was limited by the small number of donors. Naive subsets generally had larger estimated clonotype richness than memory subsets. Compared with non-shared clonotypes, the clonotypes found in all four sorted-subset donors had higher generation probabilities. Rarefaction of sorted-subset datasets indicated incomplete sequencing despite the large sequencing depth. Pairwise subsampling indicated that sequencing depth was expected to affect the degree of clonotype sharing among donors. Sampling was restricted to blood, and TCR repertoires in tissues likely differ from the TCR repertoires found in blood. Across a few donors, approximately 5% of naive CD4, approximately 3.6% of naive CD8, 2.3% of memory CD4, and over 0.35% of memory CD8 clonotypes were shared.

Reading the germline V gene (reference sequence) gives CDR1 LNHDA and CDR2 SQIVND. The junction shows trimming of 6 bases on V and 3 bases on J, and the gene matches do not reach 8 bases of it. Counted from cysteine to phenylalanine, this CDR3 has 14 amino acids. Of the read, only the CDR3 DNA is kept; its 42 bases are in frame from base 1. Using the deep immunoSEQ assay, multiplex PCR amplified TCR CDR3 regions from genomic DNA. Extracted genomic DNA from each cell subset was distributed evenly across all wells of several immunoSEQ 96-well plates, and each plate was treated as a replicate. For sorted subsets, each replicate PCR was loaded with around 220 ng genomic DNA, equivalent to approximately 33,000 T cell genomes. The purified libraries were quantified using a Qubit 3.0 fluorometer, sized with a Bioanalyzer 2100, and then quantified again using the KAPA Library Quantification kit. Each immunoSEQ 96-well plate was sequenced on its own single-read 150-cycle Illumina NextSeq 550 flow cell. The authors processed their data as follows. Because only junctional sequences without quality scores were contained in the immunoSEQ output, filtering matching that applied to full-length reads could not be performed. To assign V/J genes and CDR3, sequences were annotated against IMGT germline references using PyIR, a Python wrapper for IgBLAST v1.9. Reads were filtered out if the reads had weak V/J assignments (E-value above 1e-6), no CDR3, stop codons, out-of-frame junctions, or ambiguous translated residues. V3J clonotypes were defined by identical inferred V gene, J gene, and CDR3 amino acid sequence. Percentage overlap between repertoires was calculated by dividing the number of shared unique clonotypes by the size of the smaller repertoire. RTK rarefaction, the Chao1 estimator, and Recon v2.1 estimates of unobserved clonotypes were used to assess repertoire richness. OLGA was used to compute generation probabilities for all TCRbeta clonotypes that the gDNA method yielded from a few donors. This is the immuneACCESS table as TCRdb keeps it, with only in-frame sequences that have V and J called. A part of the clones is gone; compared with another copy, unresolved V genes explain less than half, and the rest is unexplained. The V and J calls and the clone size are those of that table, but D and trimming were determined from the DNA. The sample table lists fewer than 850,000 clones, about 90% of them with a count of one. Of the sample, more than 30% falls within the top ten clones.

Donors were healthy HIV-negative adults with no recently reported acute infections or vaccinations. Only Caucasian adults living in Nashville, Tennessee, USA were represented among the donors. CD8 memory samples combined magnetically selected CD45RO+ cells with CCR7-negative CD45RA+ effector memory (TemRA) cells. After blood collection by leukapheresis, PBMCs were isolated using Ficoll-Histopaque density gradient centrifugation and then cryopreserved in the vapor phase of liquid nitrogen. Purity and quantity of every magnetically sorted T cell population were checked by analytical flow cytometry. Genomic DNA was isolated from each sorted fraction and quantified by UV absorbance on a Nanodrop 2000c.

Sequenced sample: memory CD8+ T cells from PBMCs. This specimen's cell subset or site label, per the study, means: CD45RO+ cells pooled with CCR7-negative TemRA cells. This TCR was recovered from a man between 18 and 35 years old in good health. Some clones in this sample may be carry-over from other donors' samples. This chain joins TRBV19 to TRBJ2-7; 7 junctional bases match TRBD1. The CDR3 reads CASSLRDSHYEQYF. The DNA sequence follows: TGTGCCAGTAGCCTCCGGGACAGCCACTACGAGCAGTACTTC.